Below, one T cell receptor (beta chain) is given with its context. Its antigen is unknown. This record comes from a study of T-cell memory formation after mild COVID-19. Study-wide results and limits: Pre-infection memory harbored some responding clones, suggesting cross-reactive memory joined. Balance between CD4 and CD8 was seen in clones contracting day 15 to 85, and a CD4+ lean was seen in later expanders. Contracting CD4+ clones sat mainly in CM and EM; CD8+ in EMRA.

The V and J ends lost 4 bases and 2 bases, in that order; junction bases with no gene match: 6. This CDR3 has 15 amino acids. CDR1 and CDR2 (germline): SGDLS, YYNGEE. Each CDR3 protein is one row after TCRdb ran MiXCR on the 5' RACE reads. This table has roughly 170,000 distinct CDR3 sequences, about a fifth appearing once. The chain links TRBV9 to TRBJ2-4, with TRBD1 matching 7 bases. Sequencing was performed on PBMCs or a T cell subset sorted from them (not recorded which). The TCR sequence derives from a man between 18 and 35 years old who had mild COVID-19 (a few samples of this study predate the infection). Cell type and time point are not known. Written as DNA, the CDR3 is TGTGCCAGCAGCCCTCCACAGGGGTCCAAAAACATTCAGTACTTC. Amino acids: CASSPPQGSKNIQYF.